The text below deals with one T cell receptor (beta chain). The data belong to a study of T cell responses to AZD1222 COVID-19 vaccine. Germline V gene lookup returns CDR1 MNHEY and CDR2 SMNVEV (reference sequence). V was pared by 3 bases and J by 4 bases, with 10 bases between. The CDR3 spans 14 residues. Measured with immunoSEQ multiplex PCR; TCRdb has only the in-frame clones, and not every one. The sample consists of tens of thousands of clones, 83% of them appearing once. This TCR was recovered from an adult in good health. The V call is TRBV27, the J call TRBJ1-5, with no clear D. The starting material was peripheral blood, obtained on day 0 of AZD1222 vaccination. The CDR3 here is CASSFSPANQPQHF. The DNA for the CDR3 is TGTGCCAGCAGTTTTTCCCCCGCAAATCAGCCCCAGCATTTT.